This TCR beta chain was sequenced for a study of response to subunit inactivated influenza vaccine. The study's findings and limits: Seasonal influenza vaccination, on each occasion, was suggested by the authors to recruit few new T cells.

From the RT-PCR reads, TCRdb called clonotypes with MiXCR, one entry per CDR3 protein. The table lists about 700,000 distinct CDR3 sequences, about 15% of them singletons. Germline loops: CDR1 SGHRS, CDR2 YFSETQ. There are 14 residues in the CDR3. Trimming took 7 bases from V and 9 from J; bases not matched to a gene: 7. Details on this clonotype: The antigen is undetermined. This may be a read error, as it is one base from a much larger clone.

The chain couples TRBV5-1 to TRBJ2-1; 13 bases fit TRBD2. The specimen comprised PBMCs from blood, sampled 14 to 15 days before vaccination. This TCR was recovered from a man aged 50 to 60 who received an inactivated influenza vaccine. CDR3 nucleotide sequence: TGCGCCAGCCACACTAGCGGGAGGGTTTGTGAGCAGTTCTTC. Residues: CASHTSGRVCEQFF.